This T cell receptor (beta chain) was captured in a study of blood T cell repertoires in COVID-19. The germline gives CDR1 GTSNPN, CDR2 SVGIG (reference sequence). The ends were cut back, 5 bases at V and 5 bases at J, with 19 bases in the middle. The CDR3 runs 16 residues. Per the original methods: Amplification of reference gene primers provided the estimated nucleated cell counts. This table comes from immunoSEQ multiplex PCR, and its TCRdb copy is limited to in-frame clones, with some not included. The V and J calls and the clone size are those of that table, but D and trimming were determined from the DNA. The repertoire holds a few hundred thousand clones, with approximately 83% as singletons.

The chain has TRBV30 and TRBJ1-6; the D gene is possibly TRBD1 (5 bases). Material: peripheral blood. The receptor comes from a young woman who had recovered from COVID-19. CDR3 amino acids: CAWARTRLHNNSPLHF. CDR3 DNA: TGTGCCTGGGCTAGGACAAGACTCCACAATAATTCACCCCTCCACTTT.